This T cell receptor (beta chain) was sequenced for a study of shared clonotypes between healthy human individuals. Study-wide context: Contributing individuals were a couple of females and a few males aged 18 to 49.

Sequencing was performed with immunoSEQ multiplex PCR; in TCRdb, only in-frame clones are kept and a portion is missing. The table includes approximately 2,300,000 clones, 92% detected once. Study conclusions and caveats: Rarefaction analysis demonstrated incomplete sorted-subset sequencing notwithstanding large depth. Among donors, clonotype sharing was expected to be affected by sequencing depth.

Trimming cost V 3 bases and J 7 bases, with 16 bases left between them. In germline, CDR1 is SGHAT, CDR2 FQNNGV. This CDR3 has 15 residues. About this clone: The antigen is not known.

The sample comprised naive CD4+ T cells from PBMCs. Subset defined: CD45RA+ positively selected. This chain uses TRBV11-2 with TRBJ2-1, with D tentatively TRBD1 or TRBD2 (5 bases each). This receptor was obtained from a man aged 18 to 30 in good health. Some clones in this sample may be carry-over from other donors' samples. The CDR3 is CASSFQGPPINEQFF. Written as DNA, the CDR3 is TGTGCCAGCAGCTTCCAGGGACCGCCTATTAATGAGCAGTTCTTC.